This is a list of T cell receptor beta chains from one sample in a study of blood T cell repertoires in COVID-19. Produced via immunoSEQ multiplex PCR; TCRdb's table is partial and in-frame only. The sample has some 250,000 clones, roughly 83% seen once. The specimen sequenced was peripheral blood. These receptors originate from a woman of 80 years or more with acute or convalescent COVID-19. Both conserved end residues are trimmed from each CDR3.

v_call: TRBV19; j_call: TRBJ2-7; cdr3_aa: ASSTGTDFYEQY
v_call: TRBV5-1; j_call: TRBJ2-3; cdr3_aa: ASSSSGGVTDTQY
v_call: TRBV5-1; j_call: TRBJ2-3; cdr3_aa: ASSLTGGPTDTQY
v_call: TRBV5-1; j_call: TRBJ2-2; cdr3_aa: ASSSQGSTGELF
v_call: TRBV28; j_call: TRBJ1-4; cdr3_aa: ASSLRGEKLF
v_call: TRBV28; j_call: TRBJ2-7; cdr3_aa: ASILTGGYEQY
v_call: TRBV6-2/TRBV6-3; j_call: TRBJ2-5; cdr3_aa: ASSYSAGRPSVTQY
v_call: TRBV5-4; j_call: TRBJ1-2; cdr3_aa: ASSLMTAANYGYT
v_call: TRBV18; j_call: TRBJ1-1; cdr3_aa: ASSPTNSLNTEAF
v_call: TRBV7-2; j_call: TRBJ1-2; cdr3_aa: ASSLGHLYGYT
v_call: TRBV28; j_call: TRBJ1-1; cdr3_aa: ASSLWEGQAF
v_call: TRBV7-2; j_call: TRBJ1-1; cdr3_aa: ASSLARTGGRTEAF
v_call: TRBV5-1; j_call: TRBJ2-2; cdr3_aa: ASSSGQPSTGELF
v_call: TRBV2; j_call: TRBJ1-6; cdr3_aa: ASLNDAGRSSYNSPLH
v_call: TRBV5-4; j_call: TRBJ2-1; cdr3_aa: ASSLRSGGAYNEQF
v_call: TRBV20-1; j_call: TRBJ2-3; cdr3_aa: SASWGADTQY
v_call: TRBV11-3; j_call: TRBJ2-1; cdr3_aa: ASSKGLAGGINEQF
v_call: TRBV6-5; j_call: TRBJ2-7; cdr3_aa: ASSYGQGHEQY
v_call: TRBV28; j_call: TRBJ1-5; cdr3_aa: ATLDRGNQPQH
v_call: TRBV6-5; j_call: TRBJ2-1; cdr3_aa: ASRRGPNNEQF
v_call: TRBV5-1; j_call: TRBJ2-3; cdr3_aa: ASSLARTSGEITDTQY
v_call: TRBV19; j_call: TRBJ2-3; cdr3_aa: ASSRLAGTDTQY
v_call: TRBV9; j_call: TRBJ1-4; cdr3_aa: ASSPGQGATNEKLF
v_call: TRBV29-1; j_call: TRBJ2-7; cdr3_aa: SAGAGDAEQY
v_call: TRBV29-1; j_call: TRBJ2-7; cdr3_aa: SVEVTYEQY
v_call: TRBV19; j_call: TRBJ2-5; cdr3_aa: ASREEGRETQY
v_call: TRBV7-2; j_call: TRBJ2-1; cdr3_aa: ASSLVGLQF
v_call: TRBV5-6; j_call: TRBJ2-1; cdr3_aa: ASSLAGGIYNEQF
v_call: TRBV25-1; j_call: TRBJ1-3; cdr3_aa: ASRPPGLSSGNTIY
v_call: TRBV29-1; j_call: TRBJ1-2; cdr3_aa: SVDPGDYGYT
v_call: TRBV10-1; j_call: TRBJ2-2; cdr3_aa: ASIRNKTGGGTGELF
v_call: TRBV28; j_call: TRBJ2-3; cdr3_aa: ASSFIDGGRDTQY
v_call: TRBV11-2; j_call: TRBJ2-1; cdr3_aa: ASSFPLAGLNNEQF
v_call: TRBV11-3; j_call: TRBJ2-5; cdr3_aa: ASSLSPVGETQY
v_call: TRBV27; j_call: TRBJ2-1; cdr3_aa: ASKLQGTYNEQF
v_call: TRBV30; j_call: TRBJ1-6; cdr3_aa: AWGTGANSPLH
v_call: TRBV5-8; j_call: TRBJ2-1; cdr3_aa: ASSAAMGQGVYNEQF
v_call: TRBV27; j_call: TRBJ1-1; cdr3_aa: ASSSAVGQGGNTEAF